This TCR beta chain appears in the sequencing data of a study of cytomegalovirus exposure and HLA in healthy donors. Study-wide background: Out of 150 million to 200 million T cells, an earlier analysis found some 120 million unique TCR beta sequences in total.

Germline CDR1 reads LNHDA; CDR2 reads SQIVND (reference sequence). J was trimmed by 2 bases and V by 5 bases; bases with no gene match: 12. The CDR3 is made up of 16 amino acids. The PCR was carried out with 60 Vbeta primers and 13 Jbeta primers. The data were produced by immunoSEQ multiplex PCR, yet TCRdb's version contains in-frame clones alone and is incomplete. The table includes fewer than 250,000 clones, about 76% detected once. The sequence derives from a male donor in good health and CMV-seropositive. Sequenced material: PBMCs. V and J are TRBV19 and TRBJ2-7; 7 nucleotides align to TRBD1. The CDR3 sequence is CASSSGLRGQTYEQYF. In DNA, the CDR3 is TGTGCCAGTAGTTCTGGGCTCAGGGGACAGACCTACGAGCAGTACTTC.